The source of this T cell receptor (beta chain) is a study of cytomegalovirus exposure and HLA in healthy donors. Turning to this clone: The antigen remains undetermined.

V lost 6 bases to trimming and J lost 0 bases; unmatched junction nucleotides: 8. CDR3 length: 16 amino acids. The germline gives CDR1 SGHAT, CDR2 FQNNGV. The PCR made use of 60 Vbeta and 13 Jbeta primers. This table comes from immunoSEQ multiplex PCR, and its TCRdb copy is limited to in-frame clones, with some not included. The table records 95,000 to 100,000 clones, approximately 80% of them present only once. The study's findings and limits: Sequencing depth roughly uniform across donors was assumed in presence/absence analyses.

The rearrangement joins TRBV11-2 to TRBJ2-3, with TRBD2 identical over 8 bases. The sample comprised PBMCs. This TCR came from a female donor in good health and CMV-seronegative. The CDR3 DNA is TGTGCCAGCAGTCCCACCGGGGGGGCTAGCACAGATACGCAGTATTTT. It specifies CASSPTGGASTDTQYF.